This TCR beta chain comes out of a study of cytomegalovirus exposure and HLA in healthy donors. The PCR ran on 60 Vbeta and 13 Jbeta primers. Method: immunoSEQ multiplex PCR; TCRdb's copy keeps in-frame clones and lacks some. The sample shows 170,000 or so clones, 79% of them seen only once. The CDR3 length is 14 residues. From germline, CDR1 is SGDLS and CDR2 YYNGEE. Trimming left V 5 bases short and J 0 bases short, with 9 bases between. V usage is TRBV9 and J usage is TRBJ1-3; D remains unclear. Sequencing used PBMCs. This receptor was obtained from a woman between 40 and 55 years old in good health and CMV-seronegative. The CDR3 spells CASSEAFSGNTIYF. The CDR3 nucleotides read TGTGCCAGCAGTGAGGCATTCTCTGGAAACACCATATATTTT. Using reference TRBV9 and TRBJ1-3 for the parts outside the CDR3, the full variable domain is DSGVTQTPKHLITATGQRVTLRCSPRSGDLSVYWYQQSLDQGLQFLIQYYNGEERAKGNILERFSAQQFPDLHSELNLSSLELGDSALYFCASSEAFSGNTIYFGEGSWLTVV.